The sequence of this TCR beta chain was determined in a study of cytomegalovirus exposure and HLA in healthy donors. Study-wide results and limits: Researchers catalogued approximately 170 TCR beta chains as cytomegalovirus-associated. Most sequenced TCRs were rare (though some public TCRs occurred in many donors). There were a few CMV-associated chains whose specificity for CMV antigens was confirmed in vitro.

Remarks on this clone: Antigen unknown.

The donors formed part of the approximately 110-subject validation cohort, distinct from the roughly 700-subject first cohort. Some clones are missing from TCRdb's copy, which holds only in-frame ones; the method was immunoSEQ multiplex PCR. Counted here are 97,000 or so clones, roughly 95% occurring once; the ten biggest clones make up 0.89%. CDR1 and CDR2 (germline): MNHNY, SVGAGI (reference sequence). Unmatched junction bases numbered 10, after V lost 6 bases and J lost 3 bases. CDR3 length: 16 residues. The V and J genes are TRBV6-6 and TRBJ1-3; 8 bases fit TRBD1. Sample: PBMCs. This receptor was obtained from a woman aged 18-30 years in good health and CMV-seronegative. CDR3 in amino acids: CASSRETGAFGNTIYF. The CDR3, as DNA: TGTGCCAGCAGCCGCGAGACAGGGGCTTTTGGAAACACCATATATTTT.